This T cell receptor (beta chain) was sequenced during a study of shared clonotypes between healthy human individuals. A deep-level run was used for the assay. Across several immunoSEQ plates, the genomic DNA of each subset was split evenly. The table came from immunoSEQ multiplex PCR; TCRdb's copy has only in-frame clones and leaves some out. The table records millions of clones, around 94% of them present only once. HIV-negative, healthy adults without recent acute infections or vaccinations were the donors. Every one of the donors was a Caucasian adult that lived in Nashville, Tennessee. This CDR3 has 15 amino acids. The germline V gene has CDR1 SGDLS and CDR2 YYNGEE. Trimming took off 0 bases at V and 2 bases at J, with 11 bases between the two ends.

The chain combines TRBV9 with TRBJ1-2; no definite D call. This sequence was found in a man aged 18 to 29 in good health. The specimen was naive CD4+ T cells sorted from blood. Subset reported: CD45RA+ positively selected. As DNA, the CDR3 is TGTGCCAGCAGCGTAGATTATCTTAGAAACTATGGCTACACCTTC. Translation: CASSVDYLRNYGYTF.